These 4 T cell receptor beta chains were all obtained from the same sample, sequenced in a study of cytomegalovirus exposure and HLA in healthy donors. Researchers ran the PCR with 60 Vbeta and 13 Jbeta primers. Produced via immunoSEQ multiplex PCR; TCRdb's table is partial and in-frame only. The sample carries roughly 160,000 clones, 80% to 90% recorded once. Sequenced input: PBMCs. These TCRs come from a man aged 30 to 39 in good health and CMV-seropositive.

This chain joins TRBV6-4 and TRBJ2-2, with D possibly TRBD1 on 6 matching bases. Germline V gives CDR1 MRHNA, CDR2 SNTAGT. The CDR3 totals 13 residues. Deletions cut 5 bases from V and 6 bases from J, with 10 bases between. CDR3 nucleotides: TGTGCCAGCAGTACCAGGACAGCCGGGGAGCTGTTTTTT. This codes for CASSTRTAGELFF.

The chain links TRBV15 to TRBJ2-1; D unresolved. There are 13 residues in the CDR3. The germline V gene has CDR1 LNHNV and CDR2 YYDKDF (reference sequence). Deletions cut 0 bases from V and 5 bases from J, with 5 bases between. CDR3 in amino acids: CATSRDPNNEQFF. The CDR3 nucleotides are TGTGCCACCAGCAGAGATCCAAACAATGAGCAGTTCTTC.

The chain uses TRBV7-8 and TRBJ2-7; D unresolved. V lost 2 bases, J lost 4 bases, and 9 bases lay in between. The CDR3 consists of 13 residues. Germline V gene lookup returns CDR1 SGHVS and CDR2 FQNEAQ. The CDR3 DNA follows: TGTGCCAGCAGCTTATCCTCCGGTTACGAGCAGTACTTC. It encodes CASSLSSGYEQYF.

V is TRBV6-1 and J is TRBJ2-7; a weak D match, TRBD1 (5 bases). The CDR3 is 15 amino acids. Germline loops: CDR1 MNHNS, CDR2 SASEGT. The V and J ends lost 5 bases and 2 bases respectively, with 16 bases between them. DNA of the CDR3: TGTGCCAGCAGTCAAACAGGCTATACGACCTACGAGCAGTACGTC. Protein: CASSQTGYTTYEQYV.